The rows below give T cell receptor beta chains drawn from one sample of a study of immune evolution from preneoplasia to lung adenocarcinoma. The data were produced by immunoSEQ multiplex PCR, yet TCRdb's version contains in-frame clones alone and is incomplete. The sample contains 9,200 or so clones, around 86% of which appear only once. The sequenced material came from FFPE minimally invasive lung adenocarcinoma tissue. The source is an older donor with lung adenocarcinoma. CDR3s leave out the opening cysteine and the closing phenylalanine or tryptophan. Each record gives: V gene, J gene, D gene, CDR3 protein. The D gene is left open where the match is weak.

TRBV9,TRBJ2-1,TRBD2,ASSVGPAGGPEQF
TRBV30,TRBJ2-5,TRBD2,AWALAGGWETQY
TRBV5-1,TRBJ2-5,TRBD2,ASSFTGGNQETQY
TRBV7-2,TRBJ2-1,TRBD1,ASSLAGQGSNEQF
TRBV30,TRBJ1-3,-,AWSLGGSSSGNTIY
TRBV11-2,TRBJ1-1,-,ASSLDLGTMNTEAF
TRBV11-3,TRBJ2-1,-,ASSALSGNNEQF
TRBV25-1,TRBJ2-1,-,ASSELVGSSYNEQF
TRBV5-4,TRBJ2-7,-,ASSLSASTYEQY
TRBV7-3,TRBJ2-2,-,ASSSRGGYAGELF
TRBV6-1,TRBJ1-4,-,ASSVRGLNEKLF
TRBV9,TRBJ1-2,TRBD1,ASSFTGGFGYT
TRBV7-8,TRBJ1-3,TRBD1,ASSLAETGGPGGNTIY
TRBV11-1,TRBJ2-1,TRBD2,ASSAGTSGYNEQF
TRBV7-3,TRBJ2-1,-,ASSSSPSSYNEQF
TRBV5-6,TRBJ2-5,-,ASSSIDGIQETQY
TRBV28,TRBJ1-1,TRBD1,ASSLRGDRNTEAF
TRBV6-5,TRBJ1-2,-,ASSPNGDGYT
TRBV4-1,TRBJ2-1,TRBD2,ASSQDLAGSLWNEQF
TRBV5-4,TRBJ2-5,TRBD1,ASSRTGGGVETQY
TRBV19,TRBJ1-4,-,ASTAVTNEKLF
TRBV14,TRBJ1-1,-,ASSLRKGNTEAF
TRBV7-8,TRBJ1-1,-,ASSGSRGGPNTEAF
TRBV27,TRBJ2-2,TRBD1,ASSPQQGAMGELF
TRBV10-2,TRBJ1-4,TRBD1,ASRPADRANEKLF
TRBV2,TRBJ1-4,-,ASRPGNEKLF
TRBV2,TRBJ1-5,-,ASGRGAPQH
TRBV4-2,TRBJ2-7,TRBD1,ASSPLTGTGVYEQY
TRBV30,TRBJ2-1,-,AWSENEGEQF
TRBV7-2,TRBJ2-1,TRBD2,ASSPRAGGFNEQF
TRBV5-4,TRBJ1-2,-,ASRRGQGYGYT
TRBV21-1,TRBJ2-7,-,ASTRQGDYEQY
TRBV6-1,TRBJ1-5,-,ASREGGSHQPQH
TRBV30,TRBJ1-4,-,AWSVLDSLEGKLF
TRBV7-2,TRBJ2-1,TRBD2,ATKGLVGKEQF
TRBV19,TRBJ2-2,-,ASTSGLAGARTGELF
TRBV6-1,TRBJ2-7,TRBD2,ASSERGLAGFYEQY
TRBV27,TRBJ2-5,TRBD1,ASSLSRGTGLETQY
TRBV28,TRBJ1-5,-,ASSPPLRQNSWTHNQPQH
TRBV5-6,TRBJ1-3,-,ASSSLRAGNTIY
TRBV7-3,TRBJ2-5,-,ASSSDLGETQY